This T cell receptor (beta chain) came from a study of PD-1 blockade in classical Hodgkin lymphoma. General study findings and limits: Baseline TCR diversity was reportedly lower in newly diagnosed patients than healthy donors.

Profiling relied on immunoSEQ multiplex PCR, and the TCRdb table lists in-frame clones only, not all of them. The sample holds around 18,000 clones; 75% are singletons and the top ten take more than 2%. There are 17 residues in the CDR3. Germline values: CDR1 SGDLS, CDR2 YYNGEE. With 0 bases clipped from V and 0 bases from J, the junction kept 4 bases outside the gene matches. Time point reported: cycle 4 day 1 (C4D1), after more than 5 weeks of nivolumab. In every patient, relapse followed autologous stem cell transplantation, while exposure to brentuximab vedotin differed. Magnetic negative selection of thawed PBMCs was the method by which CD4+ T cells were purified. Regarding this clone: The antigen is not known.

The TCR originated in a human donor with classical Hodgkin lymphoma. The chain couples TRBV9 to TRBJ2-3; 10 nucleotides line up with TRBD2. Here the sequenced sample was CD4+ T cells from blood, taken before the fourth cycle of nivolumab. The CDR3 DNA is TGTGCCAGCAGCGTAGTGGCTAGCGGGGGCAGCACAGATACGCAGTATTTT. This sequence encodes CASSVVASGGSTDTQYF.